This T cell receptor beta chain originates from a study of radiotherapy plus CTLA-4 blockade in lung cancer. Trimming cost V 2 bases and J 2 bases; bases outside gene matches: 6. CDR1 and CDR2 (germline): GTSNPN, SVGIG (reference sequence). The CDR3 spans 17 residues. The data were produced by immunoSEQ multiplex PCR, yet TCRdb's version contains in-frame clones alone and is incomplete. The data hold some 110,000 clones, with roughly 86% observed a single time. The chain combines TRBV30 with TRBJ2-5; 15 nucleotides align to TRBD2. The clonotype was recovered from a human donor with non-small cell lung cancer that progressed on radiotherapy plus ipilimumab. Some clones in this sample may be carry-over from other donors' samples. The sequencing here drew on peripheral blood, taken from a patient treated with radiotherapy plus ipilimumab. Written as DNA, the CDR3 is TGTGCCTGGAGTACGGGGACTAGCGGGGGGCTTCAAGAGACCCAGTACTTC. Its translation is CAWSTGTSGGLQETQYF.